This T cell receptor beta chain was identified in a study of shared clonotypes between healthy human individuals. Study-wide background: CD8 memory received one plate per donor, CD8 naive two, CD4 memory three and CD4 naive three. Study-wide points: Apart from blood, nothing was sampled; tissue repertoires likely differ.

The sorted-subset replicate PCRs were given about 200 ng DNA, which is tens of thousands of T cell genomes. Method: immunoSEQ multiplex PCR; TCRdb's copy keeps in-frame clones and lacks some. The sample has under 1 million clones; approximately 92% are singletons. V was clipped by 8 bases and J by 3 bases, with 23 bases between them. Germline loops: CDR1 SEHNR, CDR2 FQNEAQ (reference sequence). CDR3 length equals 16 residues. Naive CD8 populations comprised CD45RO-negative cells positively selected for CCR7, excluding terminally differentiated effector memory CD45RA+ cells. All donors were Caucasian adults living in Nashville, Tennessee. On this clone itself: Antigen unknown.

Sequencing was carried out using naive CD8+ T cells sorted from blood. The rearrangement joins TRBV7-9 to TRBJ2-7; D may match TRBD1 or TRBD2 (5 bases each). The clonotype comes from a man aged 25-45 years in good health. As DNA, the CDR3 is TGTGCCAGCTTGGGAGAAGGGGTTTACCCCGACTACGAGCAGTACTTC. It specifies CASLGEGVYPDYEQYF.